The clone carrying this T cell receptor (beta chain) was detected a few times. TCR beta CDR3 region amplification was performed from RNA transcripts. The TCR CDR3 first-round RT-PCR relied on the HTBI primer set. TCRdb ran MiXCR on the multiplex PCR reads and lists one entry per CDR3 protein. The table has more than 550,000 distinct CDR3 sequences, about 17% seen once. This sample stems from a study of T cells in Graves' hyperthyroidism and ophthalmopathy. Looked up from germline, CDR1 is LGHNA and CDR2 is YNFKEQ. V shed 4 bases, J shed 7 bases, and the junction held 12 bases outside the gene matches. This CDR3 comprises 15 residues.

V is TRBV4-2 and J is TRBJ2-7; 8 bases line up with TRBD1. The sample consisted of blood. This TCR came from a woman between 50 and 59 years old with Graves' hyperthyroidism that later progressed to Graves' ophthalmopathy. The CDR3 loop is CASSPLTGAGHEQYF. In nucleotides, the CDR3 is TGTGCCAGCAGCCCGCTGACAGGGGCGGGACATGAGCAGTACTTC.